This T cell receptor (beta chain) was sequenced for a study of blood T cell repertoires in COVID-19. In the study overall: The United States, Italy and Spain were the sources of the acute and convalescent COVID-19 samples. In each case, the material was cDNA or gDNA derived from T cells, B-cell-depleted T cells, or PBMCs.

The Seattle patients joined while their infection was active and were tracked longitudinally afterward. Study processing details: Reference gene primer amplification gave estimated nucleated cell counts. The data were produced by immunoSEQ multiplex PCR, yet TCRdb's version contains in-frame clones alone and is incomplete. D and trimming come from the DNA, and the V and J calls and clone size come from that table. The table records a few hundred thousand clones, approximately 86% of them present only once. This clone was recorded a few times. After removal of 4 bases from V and 5 bases from J, the junction contained 8 bases not matched to a gene. Germline assignment: CDR1 SGDLS and CDR2 YYNGEE. The CDR3 is 15 residues long.

This sequence was found in a woman in her 70s with COVID-19, enrolled during active disease. V gene TRBV9 combines with J gene TRBJ2-5, with 10 bases lining up with TRBD1. Sequencing was performed on peripheral blood. The CDR3 DNA reads TGTGCCAGCAGCAGAGTGCCGGGACAGGGGGAGACCCAGTACTTC. This codes for CASSRVPGQGETQYF.